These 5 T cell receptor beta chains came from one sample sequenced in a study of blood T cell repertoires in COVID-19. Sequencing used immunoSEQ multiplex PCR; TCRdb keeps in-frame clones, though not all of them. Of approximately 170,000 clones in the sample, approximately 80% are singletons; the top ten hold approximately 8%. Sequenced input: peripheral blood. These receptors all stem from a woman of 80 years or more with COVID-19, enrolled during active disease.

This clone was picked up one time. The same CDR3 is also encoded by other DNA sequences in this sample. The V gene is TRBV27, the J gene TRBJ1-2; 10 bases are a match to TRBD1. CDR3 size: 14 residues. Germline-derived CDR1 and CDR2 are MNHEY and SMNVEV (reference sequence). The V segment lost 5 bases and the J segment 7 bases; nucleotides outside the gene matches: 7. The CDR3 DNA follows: TGTGCCAGCAGTCCAGGGACAGGGGTGAGTGGCTACACCTTC. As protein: CASSPGTGVSGYTF.

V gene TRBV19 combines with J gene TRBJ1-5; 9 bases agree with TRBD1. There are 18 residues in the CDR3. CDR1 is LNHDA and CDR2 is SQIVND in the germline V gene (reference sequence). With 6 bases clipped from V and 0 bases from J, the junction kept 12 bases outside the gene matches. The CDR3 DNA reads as TGTGCCAGTAGGCCGGGACAGGGTCGGAGTAATAGCAATCAGCCCCAGCATTTT. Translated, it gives CASRPGQGRSNSNQPQHF.

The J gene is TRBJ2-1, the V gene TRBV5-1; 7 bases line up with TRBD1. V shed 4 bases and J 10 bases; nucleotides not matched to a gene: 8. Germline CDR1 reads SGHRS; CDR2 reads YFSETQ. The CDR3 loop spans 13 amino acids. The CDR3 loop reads CASSRRQGIEQFF. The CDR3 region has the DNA TGCGCCAGCAGCCGCAGACAGGGCATAGAGCAGTTCTTC.

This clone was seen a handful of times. The CDR3 loop reads CASSPSRVNTIYF. The CDR3 coding sequence is TGTGCCAGCAGCCCTTCCCGGGTAAACACCATATATTTT. The rearrangement joins TRBV3-1 (or the pseudogene TRBV3-2) to TRBJ1-3, with D uncertain. Trimming left V 4 bases short and J 6 bases short, with 10 bases between. The CDR3 covers 13 residues. Germline V gene sequence: CDR1 LGHDT, CDR2 YNNKEL (reference sequence).

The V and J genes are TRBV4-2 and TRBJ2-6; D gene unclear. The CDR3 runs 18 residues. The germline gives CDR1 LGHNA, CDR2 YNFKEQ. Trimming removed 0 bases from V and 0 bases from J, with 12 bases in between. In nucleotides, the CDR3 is TGTGCCAGCAGCCAAGATGCCAGGCGTAGCTCTGGGGCCAACGTCCTGACTTTC. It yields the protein CASSQDARRSSGANVLTF.